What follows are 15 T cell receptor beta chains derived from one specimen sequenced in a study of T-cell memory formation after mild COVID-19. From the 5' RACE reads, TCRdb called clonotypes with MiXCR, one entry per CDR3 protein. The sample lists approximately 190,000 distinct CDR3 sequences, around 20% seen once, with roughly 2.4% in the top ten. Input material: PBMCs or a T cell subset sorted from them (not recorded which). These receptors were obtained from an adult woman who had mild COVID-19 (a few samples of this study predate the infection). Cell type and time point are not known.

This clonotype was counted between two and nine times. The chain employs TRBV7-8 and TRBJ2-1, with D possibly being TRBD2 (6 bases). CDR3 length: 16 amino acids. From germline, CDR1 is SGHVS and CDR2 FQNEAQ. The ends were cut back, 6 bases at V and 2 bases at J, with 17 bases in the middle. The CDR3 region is CASRSTRDSAYNEQFF. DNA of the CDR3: TGTGCCAGCAGGTCAACACGGGACTCAGCCTACAATGAGCAGTTCTTC.

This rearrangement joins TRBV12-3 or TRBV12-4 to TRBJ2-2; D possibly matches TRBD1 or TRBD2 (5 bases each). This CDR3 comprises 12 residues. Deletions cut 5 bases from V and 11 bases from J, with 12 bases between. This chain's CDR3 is CASSLGTLELFF. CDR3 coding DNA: TGTGCCAGCAGTCTGGGGACGCTTGAGCTGTTTTTT.

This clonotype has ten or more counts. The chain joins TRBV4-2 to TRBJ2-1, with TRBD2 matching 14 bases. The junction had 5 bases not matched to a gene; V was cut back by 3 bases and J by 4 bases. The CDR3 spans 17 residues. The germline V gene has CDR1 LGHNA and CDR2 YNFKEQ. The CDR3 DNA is TGTGCCAGCAGCCACGGACTAGCGGGGGGCTCGTACAATGAGCAGTTCTTC. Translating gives CASSHGLAGGSYNEQFF.

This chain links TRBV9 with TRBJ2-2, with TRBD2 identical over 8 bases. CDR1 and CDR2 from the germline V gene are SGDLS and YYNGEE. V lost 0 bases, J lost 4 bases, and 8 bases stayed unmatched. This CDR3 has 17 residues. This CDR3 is CASSVAGGPRSTGELFF. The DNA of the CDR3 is TGTGCCAGCAGCGTAGCGGGAGGGCCAAGGAGCACCGGGGAGCTGTTTTTT.

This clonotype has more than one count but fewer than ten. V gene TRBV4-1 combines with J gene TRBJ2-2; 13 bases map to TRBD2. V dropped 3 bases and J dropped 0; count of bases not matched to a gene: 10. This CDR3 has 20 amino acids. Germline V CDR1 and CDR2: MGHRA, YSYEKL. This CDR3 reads CASSHRPPGLAGPNTGELFF. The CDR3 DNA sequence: TGCGCCAGCAGCCACCGCCCACCGGGACTAGCGGGGCCGAACACCGGGGAGCTGTTTTTT.

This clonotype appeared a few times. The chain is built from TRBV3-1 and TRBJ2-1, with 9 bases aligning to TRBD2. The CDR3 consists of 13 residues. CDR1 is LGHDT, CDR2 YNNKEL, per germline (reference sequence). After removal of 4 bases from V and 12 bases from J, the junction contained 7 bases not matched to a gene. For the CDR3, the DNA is TGTGCCAGCAGCCCCCCCACTAGCGGGCCGCAGTTCTTC. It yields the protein CASSPPTSGPQFF.

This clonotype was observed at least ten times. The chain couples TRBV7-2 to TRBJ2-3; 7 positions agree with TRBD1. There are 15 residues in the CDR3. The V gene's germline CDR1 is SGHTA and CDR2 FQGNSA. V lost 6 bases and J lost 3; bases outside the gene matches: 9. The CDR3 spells CASSATPRGTDTQYF. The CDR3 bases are TGTGCCAGCAGTGCAACGCCCAGGGGGACAGATACGCAGTATTTT.

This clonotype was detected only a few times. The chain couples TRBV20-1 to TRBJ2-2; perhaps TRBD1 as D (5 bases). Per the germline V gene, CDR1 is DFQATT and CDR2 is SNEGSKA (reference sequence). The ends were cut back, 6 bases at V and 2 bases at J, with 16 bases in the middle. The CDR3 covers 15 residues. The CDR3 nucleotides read TGCAGTGCGCGAAGACAGATTCAAAACACCGGGGAGCTGTTTTTT. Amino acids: CSARRQIQNTGELFF.

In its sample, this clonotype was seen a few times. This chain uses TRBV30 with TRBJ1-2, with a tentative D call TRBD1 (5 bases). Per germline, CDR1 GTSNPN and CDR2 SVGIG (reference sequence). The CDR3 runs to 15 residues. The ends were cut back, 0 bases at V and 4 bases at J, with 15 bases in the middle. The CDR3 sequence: CAWSVGGRERYGYTF. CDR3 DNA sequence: TGTGCCTGGAGTGTTGGCGGCAGGGAACGCTATGGCTACACCTTC. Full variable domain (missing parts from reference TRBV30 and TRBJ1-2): SQTIHQWPATLVQPVGSPLSLECTVEGTSNPNLYWYRQAAGRGLQLLFYSVGIGQISSEVPQNLSASRPQDRQFILSSKKLLLSDSGFYLCAWSVGGRERYGYTFGSGTRLTVV.

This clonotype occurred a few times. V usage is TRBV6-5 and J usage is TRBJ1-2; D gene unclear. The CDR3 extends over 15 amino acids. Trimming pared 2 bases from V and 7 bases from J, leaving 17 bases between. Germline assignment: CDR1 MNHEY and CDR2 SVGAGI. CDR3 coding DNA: TGTGCCAGCAGTTACATGAGCACTAAATCCCCTGGCTACACCTTC. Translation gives CASSYMSTKSPGYTF.

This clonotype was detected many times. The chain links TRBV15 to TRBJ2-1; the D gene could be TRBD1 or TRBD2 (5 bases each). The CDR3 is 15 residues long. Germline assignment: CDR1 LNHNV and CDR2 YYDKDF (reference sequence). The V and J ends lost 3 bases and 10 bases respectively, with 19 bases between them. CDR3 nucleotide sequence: TGTGCCACCAGCAGGGACCTTGGGGGTCTGGACGAGCAGTTCTTC. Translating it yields CATSRDLGGLDEQFF.

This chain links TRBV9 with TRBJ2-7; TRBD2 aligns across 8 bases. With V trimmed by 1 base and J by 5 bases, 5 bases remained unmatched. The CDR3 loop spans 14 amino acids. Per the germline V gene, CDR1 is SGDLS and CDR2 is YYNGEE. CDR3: CASSVRREGNEQYF. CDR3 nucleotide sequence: TGTGCCAGCAGCGTAAGACGGGAGGGAAACGAGCAGTACTTC.

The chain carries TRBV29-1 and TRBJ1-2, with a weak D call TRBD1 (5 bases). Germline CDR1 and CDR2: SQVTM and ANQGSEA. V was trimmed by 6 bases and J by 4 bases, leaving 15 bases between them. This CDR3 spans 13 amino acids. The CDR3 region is CSVDGGPTYGYTF. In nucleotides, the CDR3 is TGCAGCGTGGACGGGGGACCGACCTATGGCTACACCTTC.

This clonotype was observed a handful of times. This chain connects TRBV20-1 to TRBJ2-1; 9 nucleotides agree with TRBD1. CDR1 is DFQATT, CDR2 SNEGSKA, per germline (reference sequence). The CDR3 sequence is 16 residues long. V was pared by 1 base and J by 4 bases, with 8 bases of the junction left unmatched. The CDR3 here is CSARATQGASYNEQFF. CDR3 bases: TGCAGTGCTAGAGCTACACAGGGGGCGAGTTACAATGAGCAGTTCTTC.

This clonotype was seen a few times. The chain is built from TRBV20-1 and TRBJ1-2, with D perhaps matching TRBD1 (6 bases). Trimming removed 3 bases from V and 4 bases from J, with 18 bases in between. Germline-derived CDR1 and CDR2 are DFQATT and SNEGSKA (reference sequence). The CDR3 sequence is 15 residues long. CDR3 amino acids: CSAREILTGIYGYTF. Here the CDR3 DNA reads TGCAGTGCTAGGGAGATTCTAACAGGGATCTATGGCTACACCTTC.